This T cell receptor beta chain was found in a study of shared clonotypes between healthy human individuals. In this sample, this clone turned up many times. Germline CDR1 reads SGHTA; CDR2 reads FQGNSA. The V end was cut by 5 bases, the J end by 4 bases, with 17 bases between. This CDR3 has 15 residues. Measured with immunoSEQ multiplex PCR; TCRdb has only the in-frame clones, and not every one. This sample has fewer than 650,000 clones; roughly four fifths occur once, and the top ten carry 10% to 15%. The source is a woman between 35 and 50 years old in good health. Some clones in this sample may be carry-over from other donors' samples. V usage is TRBV7-2 and J usage is TRBJ1-2; D is possibly TRBD1 (5 bases). The sequenced sample was PBMCs. The CDR3 DNA is TGTGCCAGCAGCCCCCGCCCAGGGTCTAGCTATGGCTACACCTTC. The encoded protein is CASSPRPGSSYGYTF.